This T cell receptor (beta chain) comes out of a study of PD-1 blockade in classical Hodgkin lymphoma. Findings of the study overall: Patients excluded were those beginning nivolumab under 1 year after ASCT.

This CDR3 has 14 residues. Germline assignment: CDR1 LNHDA and CDR2 SQIVND (reference sequence). The trim removed 4 bases at V and 9 bases at J, leaving 3 bases unmatched. In every patient, relapse followed autologous stem cell transplantation, while exposure to brentuximab vedotin differed. Complete response, partial response or progressive disease constituted the best responses recorded. Assay: immunoSEQ multiplex PCR; the TCRdb copy retains only in-frame clones and omits some. Of roughly 38,000 clones listed, about 88% are singletons. This clone has a handful of counts. Its cognate antigen is unknown.

V usage is TRBV19 and J usage is TRBJ1-6; 10 positions agree with TRBD1. The source material was peripheral blood mononuclear cells (PBMCs), sampled before the second cycle of nivolumab. The source of this sequence is a human donor with classical Hodgkin lymphoma. CDR3 region: CASSTGTGVSPLHF. The CDR3 DNA sequence: TGTGCCAGTAGTACCGGGACAGGGGTTTCACCCCTCCACTTT.